The sequence of this T cell receptor beta chain was determined in a study of immune characterization of retroperitoneal liposarcoma. TCRdb used MiXCR to reprocess the PCR reads, holding one entry per CDR3 protein. The table has fewer than 8,000 distinct CDR3 sequences, more than 35% seen once. CDR3 length: 13 amino acids. The V segment lost 6 bases and the J segment 5 bases; nucleotides outside the gene matches: 4. Germline V lookup: CDR1 MNHEY, CDR2 SVGEGT. This TCR was sampled from a male donor with retroperitoneal liposarcoma. V is TRBV6-2 or TRBV6-3 and J is TRBJ1-1; 9 bases agree with TRBD1. The source material was tumor tissue. CDR3 residues: CASRMTGGTEAFF. Here the CDR3 DNA reads TGTGCCAGCAGGATGACAGGGGGGACTGAAGCTTTCTTT.